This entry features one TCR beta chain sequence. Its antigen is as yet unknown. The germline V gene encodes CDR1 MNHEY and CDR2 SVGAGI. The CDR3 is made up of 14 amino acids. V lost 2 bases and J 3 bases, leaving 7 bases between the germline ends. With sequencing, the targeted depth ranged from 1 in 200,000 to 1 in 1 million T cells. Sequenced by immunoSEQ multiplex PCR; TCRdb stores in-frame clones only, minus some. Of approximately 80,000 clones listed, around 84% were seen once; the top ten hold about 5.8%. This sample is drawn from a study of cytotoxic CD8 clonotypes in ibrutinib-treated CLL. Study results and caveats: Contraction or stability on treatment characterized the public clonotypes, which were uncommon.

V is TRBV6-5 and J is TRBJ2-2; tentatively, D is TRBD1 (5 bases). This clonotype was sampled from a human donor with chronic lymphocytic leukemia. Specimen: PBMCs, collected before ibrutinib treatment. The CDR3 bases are TGTGCCAGCAGTTACAAGGGGTACACCGGGGAGCTGTTTTTT. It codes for CASSYKGYTGELFF.